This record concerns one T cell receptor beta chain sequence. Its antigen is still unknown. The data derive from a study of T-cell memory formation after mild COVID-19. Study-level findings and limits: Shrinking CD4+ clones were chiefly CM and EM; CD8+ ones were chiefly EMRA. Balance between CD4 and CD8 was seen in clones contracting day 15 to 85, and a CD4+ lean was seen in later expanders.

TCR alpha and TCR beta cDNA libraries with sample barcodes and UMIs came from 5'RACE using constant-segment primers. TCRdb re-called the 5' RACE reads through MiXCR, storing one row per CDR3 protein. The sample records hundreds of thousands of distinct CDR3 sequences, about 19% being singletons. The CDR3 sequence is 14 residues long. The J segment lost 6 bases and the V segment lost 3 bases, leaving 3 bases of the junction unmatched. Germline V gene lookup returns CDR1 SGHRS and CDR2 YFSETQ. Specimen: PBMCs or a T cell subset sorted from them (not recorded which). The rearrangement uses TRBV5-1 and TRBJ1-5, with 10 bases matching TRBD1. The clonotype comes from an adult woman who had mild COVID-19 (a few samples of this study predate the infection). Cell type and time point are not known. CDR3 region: CASSSTGGGQPQHF. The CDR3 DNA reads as TGCGCCAGCAGCTCGACAGGGGGCGGTCAGCCCCAGCATTTT.